This is a list of T cell receptor beta chains from one sample in a study of T cells after yellow fever vaccination. TCRdb reprocessed the 5' RACE reads via MiXCR and lists one record per CDR3 protein. The sample yields under 300,000 distinct CDR3 sequences, under 15% seen once. Here the sequenced sample was CD4+ T cells sorted from PBMCs, taken 45 days after the yellow fever booster vaccination. The source of these receptors is a man aged 25 to 40 who received the YFV17D yellow fever vaccine. Both conserved end residues are part of each CDR3. Each record gives: V gene, D gene, clone size, J gene, CDR3 protein, CDR3 DNA. The D gene is left open where the match is weak. Where a row states a size, it is once, few, many or the class of an expanded clone; other rows omit it.

V: TRBV7-2
D: .
size: few
J: TRBJ1-5
CDR3: CASSLAGLSSQPQHF
DNA: TGTGCCAGCAGCTTGGCAGGCCTATCTAGCCAGCCCCAGCATTTT

V: TRBV29-1
D: .
size: .
J: TRBJ1-2
CDR3: CSVGGEGYTF
DNA: TGCAGCGTGGGAGGGGAGGGCTACACCTTC

V: TRBV7-8
D: .
size: many
J: TRBJ2-3
CDR3: CASSLEQYTDTQYF
DNA: TGTGCCAGCAGCTTAGAACAGTACACAGATACGCAGTATTTT

V: TRBV2
D: .
size: many
J: TRBJ2-7
CDR3: CASTGDGYEQYF
DNA: TGTGCCAGCACCGGGGACGGATACGAGCAGTACTTC

V: TRBV20-1
D: TRBD1
size: few
J: TRBJ1-2
CDR3: CSARDLQGNYGYTF
DNA: TGCAGTGCTAGAGATTTACAGGGGAACTATGGCTACACCTTC

V: TRBV18
D: .
size: few
J: TRBJ2-5
CDR3: CASSPGQQEWTQYF
DNA: TGTGCCAGCTCACCAGGACAGCAAGAGTGGACCCAGTACTTC

V: TRBV10-2
D: .
size: .
J: TRBJ2-3
CDR3: CASSERRLGARGTQYF
DNA: TGCGCCAGCAGTGAGAGGAGACTAGGCGCTCGTGGTACGCAGTATTTT

V: TRBV29-1
D: TRBD1
size: .
J: TRBJ1-6
CDR3: CSASDRANSPLHF
DNA: TGCAGCGCCTCGGACAGGGCTAATTCACCCCTCCACTTT

V: TRBV7-2
D: .
size: few
J: TRBJ2-1
CDR3: CASSLWGGAASYNEQFF
DNA: TGTGCCAGCAGCTTATGGGGTGGGGCGGCCTCCTACAATGAGCAGTTCTTC

V: TRBV5-5
D: .
size: .
J: TRBJ1-3
CDR3: CASSSLGGDGGNTIYF
DNA: TGTGCCAGCAGCTCCTTAGGAGGGGATGGTGGAAACACCATATATTTT

V: TRBV5-4
D: TRBD2
size: few
J: TRBJ2-5
CDR3: CASSTAGNQETQYF
DNA: TGTGCCAGCAGCACAGCGGGAAACCAAGAGACCCAGTACTTC

V: TRBV12-3/TRBV12-4
D: TRBD2
size: .
J: TRBJ2-7
CDR3: CASSLWREGSEQYF
DNA: TGTGCCAGCAGTTTATGGCGGGAGGGCTCCGAGCAGTACTTC

V: TRBV4-3
D: .
size: many
J: TRBJ2-7
CDR3: CASSQALPYEQYF
DNA: TGCGCCAGCAGCCAAGCATTGCCGTACGAGCAGTACTTC

V: TRBV15
D: TRBD2
size: few
J: TRBJ2-5
CDR3: CATSRASGVQETQYF
DNA: TGTGCCACCAGCAGAGCAAGCGGGGTACAAGAGACCCAGTACTTC

V: TRBV7-7
D: .
size: .
J: TRBJ2-6
CDR3: CAIGHIPSSGANVLTF
DNA: TGTGCTATAGGGCACATCCCGAGCTCTGGGGCCAACGTCCTGACTTTC

V: TRBV7-8
D: .
size: few
J: TRBJ2-3
CDR3: CASAGRSTDTQYF
DNA: TGTGCCAGCGCCGGACGTAGCACAGATACGCAGTATTTT

V: TRBV20-1
D: .
size: .
J: TRBJ1-5
CDR3: CSASTGSSNQPQHF
DNA: TGCAGTGCTAGTACAGGCTCTAGCAATCAGCCCCAGCATTTT

V: TRBV7-2
D: TRBD1
size: few
J: TRBJ2-3
CDR3: CASSGRDRVKDTQYF
DNA: TGTGCCAGCAGCGGCCGGGACAGGGTGAAAGATACGCAGTATTTT

V: TRBV5-1
D: .
size: .
J: TRBJ2-5
CDR3: CASSRESGETQYF
DNA: TGCGCCAGCAGCCGGGAGTCGGGAGAGACCCAGTACTTC

V: TRBV11-2
D: TRBD2
size: .
J: TRBJ2-5
CDR3: CASSPAKGLVVHQETQYF
DNA: TGTGCCAGCAGCCCCGCGAAGGGACTAGTGGTCCACCAAGAGACCCAGTACTTC

V: TRBV7-2
D: .
size: few
J: TRBJ2-3
CDR3: CASSPSLVSDTQYF
DNA: TGTGCCAGCAGCCCCTCACTAGTTTCAGATACGCAGTATTTT

V: TRBV4-3
D: .
size: .
J: TRBJ1-6
CDR3: CASSQDSILGSYNSPLHF
DNA: TGCGCCAGCAGCCAAGATTCCATCTTGGGATCCTATAATTCACCCCTCCACTTT

V: TRBV5-1
D: .
size: .
J: TRBJ1-2
CDR3: CASSLAVSTGIHYGYTF
DNA: TGCGCCAGCAGCTTGGCCGTAAGTACAGGGATCCACTATGGCTACACCTTC

V: TRBV29-1
D: TRBD1
size: .
J: TRBJ1-2
CDR3: CSVAPEQGAYGYTF
DNA: TGCAGCGTTGCCCCTGAACAGGGGGCATATGGCTACACCTTC

V: TRBV5-1
D: TRBD1
size: few
J: TRBJ1-1
CDR3: CASSTVGQGSNTEAFF
DNA: TGCGCCAGCAGCACCGTTGGACAGGGGAGCAACACTGAAGCTTTCTTT

V: TRBV7-2
D: .
size: .
J: TRBJ2-7
CDR3: CASSLTGASPEQYF
DNA: TGTGCCAGCAGCTTAACGGGGGCTTCTCCTGAGCAGTACTTC

V: TRBV7-9
D: TRBD2
size: .
J: TRBJ2-1
CDR3: CASSLFSGGHYNEQFF
DNA: TGTGCCAGCAGCCTTTTTAGCGGGGGGCACTACAATGAGCAGTTCTTC

V: TRBV7-2
D: TRBD1
size: .
J: TRBJ1-2
CDR3: CASSPQGQGEGYTF
DNA: TGTGCCAGCAGCCCCCAGGGACAGGGGGAAGGCTACACCTTC

V: TRBV20-1
D: .
size: .
J: TRBJ2-2
CDR3: CSARIGSTNTGELFF
DNA: TGCAGTGCTAGAATCGGATCCACGAACACCGGGGAGCTGTTTTTT

V: TRBV18
D: .
size: few
J: TRBJ2-7
CDR3: CASSPGSTYEQYF
DNA: TGTGCCAGCTCACCCGGCTCCACCTACGAGCAGTACTTC

V: TRBV7-8
D: .
size: few
J: TRBJ2-2
CDR3: CASSLVASPTGELFF
DNA: TGTGCCAGCAGCTTAGTTGCTAGCCCCACCGGGGAGCTGTTTTTT

V: TRBV7-2
D: .
size: .
J: TRBJ2-1
CDR3: CASSPAGPSSYNEQFF
DNA: TGTGCCAGCAGCCCTGCGGGCCCAAGCTCCTACAATGAGCAGTTCTTC

V: TRBV24-1
D: .
size: .
J: TRBJ2-5
CDR3: CATSDILVEAQYF
DNA: TGTGCCACCAGTGATATCCTAGTAGAGGCTCAGTACTTC

V: TRBV7-9
D: .
size: few
J: TRBJ2-2
CDR3: CASSPRATPNTGELFF
DNA: TGTGCCAGCAGCCCCCGGGCAACACCTAACACCGGGGAGCTGTTTTTT

V: TRBV5-6
D: .
size: many
J: TRBJ2-5
CDR3: CASSSGDSQETQYF
DNA: TGTGCCAGCAGCTCGGGGGACAGCCAAGAGACCCAGTACTTC

V: TRBV5-4
D: TRBD1
size: few
J: TRBJ2-7
CDR3: CASSPQGASNREQYF
DNA: TGTGCCAGCAGCCCACAGGGGGCCTCAAATCGCGAGCAGTACTTC

V: TRBV5-1
D: TRBD1
size: .
J: TRBJ2-7
CDR3: CASSSGTAFTYEQYF
DNA: TGCGCCAGCAGCTCCGGGACAGCGTTTACCTACGAGCAGTACTTC